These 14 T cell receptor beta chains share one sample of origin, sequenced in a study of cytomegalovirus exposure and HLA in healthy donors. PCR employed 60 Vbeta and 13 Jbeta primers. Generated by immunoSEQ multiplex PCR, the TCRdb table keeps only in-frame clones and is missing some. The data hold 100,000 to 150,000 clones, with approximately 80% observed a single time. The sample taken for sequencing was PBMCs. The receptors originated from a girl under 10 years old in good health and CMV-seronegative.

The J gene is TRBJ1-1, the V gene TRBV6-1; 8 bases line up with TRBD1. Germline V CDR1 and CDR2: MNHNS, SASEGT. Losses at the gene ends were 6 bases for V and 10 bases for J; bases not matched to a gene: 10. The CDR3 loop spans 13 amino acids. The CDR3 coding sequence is TGTGCCAGCAGCCTGGACAGGGTCGGGGGAGCTTTCTTT. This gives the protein CASSLDRVGGAFF.

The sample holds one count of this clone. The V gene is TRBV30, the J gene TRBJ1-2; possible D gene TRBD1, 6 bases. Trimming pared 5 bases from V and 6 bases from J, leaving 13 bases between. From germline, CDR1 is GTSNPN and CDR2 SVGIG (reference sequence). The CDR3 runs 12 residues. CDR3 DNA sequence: TGTGCCTGGGAGATGGGGGCGCATGGCTACACCTTC. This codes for CAWEMGAHGYTF.

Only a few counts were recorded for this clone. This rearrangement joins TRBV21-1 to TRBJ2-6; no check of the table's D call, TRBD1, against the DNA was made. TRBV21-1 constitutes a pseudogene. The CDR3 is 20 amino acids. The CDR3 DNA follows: TGTGCCAGCAGCAAAGCCCCGCAGGCTACCTCCGACTCTGGGGCCAACGTCCTGACTTTC. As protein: CASSKAPQATSDSGANVLTF.

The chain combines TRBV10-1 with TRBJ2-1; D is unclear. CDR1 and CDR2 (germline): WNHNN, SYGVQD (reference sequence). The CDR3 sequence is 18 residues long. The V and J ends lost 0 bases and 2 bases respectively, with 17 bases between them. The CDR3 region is CASSESARKPSPYNEQFF. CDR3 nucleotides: TGCGCCAGCAGTGAGTCAGCTCGAAAACCTAGTCCCTACAATGAGCAGTTCTTC.

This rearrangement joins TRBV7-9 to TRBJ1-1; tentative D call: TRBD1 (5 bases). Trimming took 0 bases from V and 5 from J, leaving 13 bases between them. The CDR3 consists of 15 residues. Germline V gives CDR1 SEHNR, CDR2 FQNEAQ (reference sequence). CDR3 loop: CASSLAEAGVTEAFF. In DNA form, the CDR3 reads TGTGCCAGCAGCTTAGCGGAGGCGGGGGTAACTGAAGCTTTCTTT.

The CDR3 nucleotides read TGCGCCAGCAGCCGCCAGGGTGCCACCGGGGAGCTGTTTTTT. This gives the protein CASSRQGATGELFF. The V and J genes are TRBV4-1 and TRBJ2-2, with D possibly matching TRBD1 (5 bases). This CDR3 is built from 14 residues. The germline V gene has CDR1 MGHRA and CDR2 YSYEKL. Trimming removed 4 bases from V and 4 bases from J, with 10 bases in between.

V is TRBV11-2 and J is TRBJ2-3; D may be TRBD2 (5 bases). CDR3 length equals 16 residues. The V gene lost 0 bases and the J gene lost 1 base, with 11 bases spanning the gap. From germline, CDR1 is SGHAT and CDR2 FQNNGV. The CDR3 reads CASSLDRAGGTDTQYF. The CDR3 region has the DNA TGTGCCAGCAGCTTAGATCGGGCCGGGGGCACAGATACGCAGTATTTT.

This chain's CDR3 is CASSYRQASNYGYTF. In DNA, the CDR3 is TGTGCCAGCAGTTACCGGCAGGCTTCTAACTATGGCTACACCTTC. This chain uses TRBV6-5 with TRBJ1-2; D not resolved. Germline assignment: CDR1 MNHEY and CDR2 SVGAGI. This CDR3 is 15 amino acids long. The V gene lost 2 bases and the J gene lost 0 bases, with 10 bases spanning the gap.

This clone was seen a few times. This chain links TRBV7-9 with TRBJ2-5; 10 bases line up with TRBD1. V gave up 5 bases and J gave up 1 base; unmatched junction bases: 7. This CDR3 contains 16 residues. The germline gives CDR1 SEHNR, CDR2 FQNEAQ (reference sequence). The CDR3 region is CASSEPGQGFQETQYF. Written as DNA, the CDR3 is TGTGCCAGCAGCGAGCCGGGACAGGGGTTCCAAGAGACCCAGTACTTC.

In DNA, the CDR3 is TGCGCCAGCAGCCCAAAAGGCTTACAGGGGATGAACACTGAAGCTTTCTTT. Its protein is CASSPKGLQGMNTEAFF. V gene TRBV4-1 combines with J gene TRBJ1-1, with 7 positions matching TRBD1. V was clipped by 4 bases and J by 0 bases; unmatched bases: 11. The V gene's germline CDR1 is MGHRA and CDR2 YSYEKL. CDR3 length: 17 amino acids.

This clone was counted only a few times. The CDR3 protein is CASSVTSGSTDTQYF. For the CDR3, the DNA is TGTGCCAGCAGTGTGACTAGCGGGTCCACAGATACGCAGTATTTT. This chain uses TRBV6-4 with TRBJ2-3; 10 bases map to TRBD2. Germline CDR1 MRHNA, CDR2 SNTAGT. CDR3 length equals 15 residues. The trim removed 4 bases at V and 2 bases at J, leaving 3 bases unmatched.

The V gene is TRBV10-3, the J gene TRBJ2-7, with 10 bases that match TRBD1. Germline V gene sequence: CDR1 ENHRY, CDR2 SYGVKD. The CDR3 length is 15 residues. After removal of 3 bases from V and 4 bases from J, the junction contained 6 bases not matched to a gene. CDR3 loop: CAISDPGQGWYEQYF. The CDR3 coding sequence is TGTGCCATCAGTGACCCGGGACAGGGGTGGTACGAGCAGTACTTC.

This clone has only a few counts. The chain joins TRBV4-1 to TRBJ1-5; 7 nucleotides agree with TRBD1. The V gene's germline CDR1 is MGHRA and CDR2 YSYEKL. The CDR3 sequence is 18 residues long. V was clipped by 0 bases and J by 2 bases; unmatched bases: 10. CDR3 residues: CASSQEGRGFFGNQPQHF. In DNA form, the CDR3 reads TGCGCCAGCAGCCAAGAGGGCAGGGGGTTCTTCGGCAATCAGCCCCAGCATTTT.

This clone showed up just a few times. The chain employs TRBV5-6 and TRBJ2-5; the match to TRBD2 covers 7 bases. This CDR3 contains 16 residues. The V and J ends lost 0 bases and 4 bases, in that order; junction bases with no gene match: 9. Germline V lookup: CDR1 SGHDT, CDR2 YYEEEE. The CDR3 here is CASSLEYTGRGETQYF. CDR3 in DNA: TGTGCCAGCAGCTTGGAATATACGGGGAGGGGAGAGACCCAGTACTTC.